The source of this TCR beta chain is a study of blood T cell repertoires in COVID-19. About the study: T cells, B-cell-depleted T cells, or PBMCs provided the cDNA or gDNA that served as material.

Sequencing used immunoSEQ multiplex PCR; TCRdb keeps in-frame clones, though not all of them. The sample consists of 310,000 or so clones, 70% to 90% of them appearing once. The CDR3 runs 16 residues. Germline CDR1 reads SGHKS; CDR2 reads YYEKEE (reference sequence). The trim removed 3 bases at V and 2 bases at J, leaving 9 bases unmatched. J is TRBJ2-3 and V is TRBV5-5; 7 bases map to TRBD1. This TCR was recovered from a woman in her 40s who had recovered from COVID-19. Sequences were obtained from PBMCs or T cells enriched from blood (not recorded which). This CDR3 is CASSSPVGTDTDTQYF. Written as DNA, the CDR3 is TGTGCCAGCAGCTCCCCCGTAGGGACAGACACAGATACGCAGTATTTT.